A single T cell receptor beta chain is shown here with its context. This record belongs to a study of blood T cell repertoires in COVID-19. Overall study context: Acute and convalescent COVID-19 specimens originated in the United States, Italy and Spain. The cDNA or gDNA used as material had been derived from T cells, B-cell-depleted T cells, or PBMCs.

V was shortened by 5 bases and J by 4 bases, with 14 bases between the two germline ends. The CDR3 is 15 amino acids. Germline V gene data show CDR1 as LNHDA and CDR2 as SQIVND (reference sequence). In the original processing: Amplification from reference gene primers served as the basis for estimated nucleated cell counts. Clones were sequenced by immunoSEQ multiplex PCR, and TCRdb holds only the in-frame ones, with some missing. That table is the source of V, J and clone size, and D and trimming were worked out from the DNA. The sample shows about 190,000 clones, around 80% of them seen only once. Material for sequencing was peripheral blood. The gene calls are TRBV19 and TRBJ1-4, with D perhaps matching TRBD1 (6 bases). The receptor comes from a man aged 25-45 years with active or convalescent COVID-19. CDR3 in amino acids: CASSPSTGYNEKLFF. In nucleotides, the CDR3 is TGTGCCAGTAGTCCATCGACAGGATATAATGAAAAACTGTTTTTT.